This note documents a single T cell receptor (beta chain) sequence. The target antigen is unknown. Amplification used 60 Vbeta primers and 13 Jbeta primers. The protocol was immunoSEQ multiplex PCR, while the TCRdb copy is restricted to in-frame clones and leaves out a portion. This sample has some 120,000 clones, with over 65% found just once. The sample originates from a study of cytomegalovirus exposure and HLA in healthy donors. Study at large: Early released data had approximately 86 million unique TCRs, all coming from HLA-typed donors.

This CDR3 contains 15 residues. V lost 5 bases and J lost 4; bases outside the gene matches: 6. The germline V gene encodes CDR1 SGHAT and CDR2 FQDESV (reference sequence). Study results and caveats: From TCR beta sequences, most subjects' HLA-A and HLA-B alleles were reportedly predicted accurately. Within an earlier analysis, most TCR beta V segments proved productive either about 90% or about 30% of the time. Beyond CMV serostatus, there was no information to go on about immune exposure.

The TCR sequence derives from a man in his fifties or sixties in good health and CMV-seronegative. The chain couples TRBV11-1 to TRBJ1-4; 8 bases line up with TRBD1. Sequencing was done on a sample of PBMCs. In DNA, the CDR3 is TGTGCCAGCAGCCCAAAGGACAGGGTTAATGAAAAACTGTTTTTT. This codes for CASSPKDRVNEKLFF.